A selection of T cell receptor beta chains follows, all from one sample in a study of T cell changes during pregnancy in multiple sclerosis. TCRdb keeps only in-frame clones here, not all; method: immunoSEQ multiplex PCR. The table has under 85,000 clones, about nine tenths seen once. Here the sequenced sample was peripheral blood, taken after pregnancy. These receptors originate from a female donor in good health, enrolled as a control in a pregnancy study. Each CDR3 is given with its conserved first and last residue. D genes are given only for firm matches. Where a row states a size, it is once, few, many or the class of an expanded clone; other rows omit it.

j_call v_call d_call clone_size cdr3_nt cdr3_aa
TRBJ1-1 TRBV15 NA NA TGTGCCACCAGCAGAGCTACGGGGTCGGGAACTGAAGCTTTCTTT CATSRATGSGTEAFF
TRBJ2-1 TRBV7-8 NA NA TGTGCCAGCAGCTTAATGTCTATTGATGAGCAGTTCTTC CASSLMSIDEQFF
TRBJ1-1 TRBV5-4 NA once TGTGCCAGCAGCTTGGGAGGGTTGGGAACTGAAGCTTTCTTT CASSLGGLGTEAFF
TRBJ1-5 TRBV19 NA NA TGTGCCAGTAGTCTAACAGGGAACAATCAGCCCCAGCATTTT CASSLTGNNQPQHF
TRBJ1-3 TRBV7-2 TRBD1 NA TGTGCCAGCAGCTCGGACGGGGACAGGAGCTCTGGAAACACCATATATTTT CASSSDGDRSSGNTIYF
TRBJ1-5 TRBV28 NA NA TGTGCCAGCAGTCAAACAGGGTGGGAACAGCCCCAGCATTTT CASSQTGWEQPQHF
TRBJ1-2 TRBV30 TRBD1 NA TGTGCCTGGAGTTACTACCTCCGGGCAGGGGGAAACTATGGCTACACCTTC CAWSYYLRAGGNYGYTF
TRBJ2-1 TRBV28 NA NA TGTGCCAGCAGTTTGATAGCAGAGCAGTTCTTC CASSLIAEQFF
TRBJ2-5 TRBV9 TRBD1 NA TGTGCCAGCAGCGTCGGACGGGACAGACTTAAAGAGACCCAGTACTTC CASSVGRDRLKETQYF
TRBJ1-1 TRBV11-1 NA NA TGTGCCAGCAGCTCCCCCGCGGCCCAGAACACTGAAGCTTTCTTT CASSSPAAQNTEAFF
TRBJ2-5 TRBV7-8 TRBD2 NA TGTGCCAGCAGCTTTGGGACTAGCGGGAGGGCCGAAGAGACCCAGTACTTC CASSFGTSGRAEETQYF
TRBJ1-5 TRBV5-1 NA NA TGCGCCAGCAGCCCGGAGGGATATAGCAATCAGCCCCAGCATTTT CASSPEGYSNQPQHF
TRBJ2-4 TRBV2 TRBD2 NA TGTGCCAGCAGTGAAAGGGGTAGCGGGAGCGCTCTAGCCAAAAACATTCAGTACTTC CASSERGSGSALAKNIQYF
TRBJ2-3 TRBV7-9 TRBD2 NA TGTGCCAGCAGCCCCGAGGACTGGGGGGGAGATACGCAGTATTTT CASSPEDWGGDTQYF
TRBJ1-2 TRBV19 TRBD1 NA TGTGCCAGTAGTATCGGGACAGGGCTTAACTATGGCTACACCTTC CASSIGTGLNYGYTF
TRBJ2-7 TRBV14 NA once TGTGCCAGCAGCCAAGATTGGCACCGATACGAGCAGTACTTC CASSQDWHRYEQYF
TRBJ2-1 TRBV29-1 TRBD2 NA TGCAGCGTTCGGACTAGCGGGGGGAACAATGAGCAGTTCTTC CSVRTSGGNNEQFF
TRBJ1-1 TRBV5-8 TRBD1 NA TGTGCCAGCAGCTTCAGAGGGGGCAACACTGAAGCTTTCTTT CASSFRGGNTEAFF
TRBJ2-1 TRBV9 TRBD2 NA TGTGCCAGCAGCGTAACCGGACTAGCGGGGGGGAGGTACAATGAGCAGTTCTTC CASSVTGLAGGRYNEQFF
TRBJ2-7 TRBV7-2 TRBD2 NA TGTGCCAGCAGCACCACTAGCGGGGGCACCTACGAGCAGTACTTC CASSTTSGGTYEQYF
TRBJ1-2 TRBV5-1 TRBD1 once TGCGCCAGCAGCTTGAGGCAGGGGGAAGACTACACCTTC CASSLRQGEDYTF
TRBJ1-1 TRBV25-1 TRBD1 NA TGTGCCAGCAGTGAAGTAGAGGGGGCTTGGTCTGAAGCTTTCTTT CASSEVEGAWSEAFF
TRBJ2-3 TRBV10-3 TRBD2 NA TGTGCCATCACGCCTCGGGGGGGGGCAGATACGCAGTATTTT CAITPRGGADTQYF
TRBJ1-2 TRBV5-6 NA NA TGTGCCAGCAGCTTGGGGGGCCCCATGAATGGCTACACCTTC CASSLGGPMNGYTF
TRBJ1-6 TRBV6-5 TRBD1 NA TGTGCCAGCAGCCTAACACGACAGGGAGATTCACCCCTCCACTTT CASSLTRQGDSPLHF
TRBJ1-5 TRBV19 NA NA TGTGCCAGTAGGGTCGGGGTCCGGCAGCCCCAGCATTTT CASRVGVRQPQHF
TRBJ2-7 TRBV6-5 TRBD1 NA TGTGCCAGCAGTTACGGACAGGGGGATCGGACGACGCAGTACTTC CASSYGQGDRTTQYF
TRBJ2-2 TRBV11-2 TRBD2 NA TGTGCCAGCAGCTTCGCCAGCGGGGGAGGGACCGGGGAGCTGTTTTTT CASSFASGGGTGELFF
TRBJ2-5 TRBV5-1 TRBD2 NA TGCGCCAGCAGCCGTACTAGCGGGGCTAACCAAGAGACCCAGTACTTC CASSRTSGANQETQYF
TRBJ2-7 TRBV6-5 NA NA TGTGCCAGCAGTCCGGCGGGGCCCACCTACGAGCAGTACTTC CASSPAGPTYEQYF
TRBJ2-6 TRBV5-4 TRBD1 NA TGTGCCAGCAGCGTGGAACCGGGACAGGGTAGCGGGGCCAACGTCCTGACTTTC CASSVEPGQGSGANVLTF
TRBJ1-2 TRBV9 NA NA TGTGCCAGCAGCGTAGGGCAGGACTTTAACTATGGCTACACCTTC CASSVGQDFNYGYTF
TRBJ2-3 TRBV7-9 TRBD2 NA TGTGCCAGCAGCTTACACGGGGGGTCTAATACGCAGTATTTT CASSLHGGSNTQYF